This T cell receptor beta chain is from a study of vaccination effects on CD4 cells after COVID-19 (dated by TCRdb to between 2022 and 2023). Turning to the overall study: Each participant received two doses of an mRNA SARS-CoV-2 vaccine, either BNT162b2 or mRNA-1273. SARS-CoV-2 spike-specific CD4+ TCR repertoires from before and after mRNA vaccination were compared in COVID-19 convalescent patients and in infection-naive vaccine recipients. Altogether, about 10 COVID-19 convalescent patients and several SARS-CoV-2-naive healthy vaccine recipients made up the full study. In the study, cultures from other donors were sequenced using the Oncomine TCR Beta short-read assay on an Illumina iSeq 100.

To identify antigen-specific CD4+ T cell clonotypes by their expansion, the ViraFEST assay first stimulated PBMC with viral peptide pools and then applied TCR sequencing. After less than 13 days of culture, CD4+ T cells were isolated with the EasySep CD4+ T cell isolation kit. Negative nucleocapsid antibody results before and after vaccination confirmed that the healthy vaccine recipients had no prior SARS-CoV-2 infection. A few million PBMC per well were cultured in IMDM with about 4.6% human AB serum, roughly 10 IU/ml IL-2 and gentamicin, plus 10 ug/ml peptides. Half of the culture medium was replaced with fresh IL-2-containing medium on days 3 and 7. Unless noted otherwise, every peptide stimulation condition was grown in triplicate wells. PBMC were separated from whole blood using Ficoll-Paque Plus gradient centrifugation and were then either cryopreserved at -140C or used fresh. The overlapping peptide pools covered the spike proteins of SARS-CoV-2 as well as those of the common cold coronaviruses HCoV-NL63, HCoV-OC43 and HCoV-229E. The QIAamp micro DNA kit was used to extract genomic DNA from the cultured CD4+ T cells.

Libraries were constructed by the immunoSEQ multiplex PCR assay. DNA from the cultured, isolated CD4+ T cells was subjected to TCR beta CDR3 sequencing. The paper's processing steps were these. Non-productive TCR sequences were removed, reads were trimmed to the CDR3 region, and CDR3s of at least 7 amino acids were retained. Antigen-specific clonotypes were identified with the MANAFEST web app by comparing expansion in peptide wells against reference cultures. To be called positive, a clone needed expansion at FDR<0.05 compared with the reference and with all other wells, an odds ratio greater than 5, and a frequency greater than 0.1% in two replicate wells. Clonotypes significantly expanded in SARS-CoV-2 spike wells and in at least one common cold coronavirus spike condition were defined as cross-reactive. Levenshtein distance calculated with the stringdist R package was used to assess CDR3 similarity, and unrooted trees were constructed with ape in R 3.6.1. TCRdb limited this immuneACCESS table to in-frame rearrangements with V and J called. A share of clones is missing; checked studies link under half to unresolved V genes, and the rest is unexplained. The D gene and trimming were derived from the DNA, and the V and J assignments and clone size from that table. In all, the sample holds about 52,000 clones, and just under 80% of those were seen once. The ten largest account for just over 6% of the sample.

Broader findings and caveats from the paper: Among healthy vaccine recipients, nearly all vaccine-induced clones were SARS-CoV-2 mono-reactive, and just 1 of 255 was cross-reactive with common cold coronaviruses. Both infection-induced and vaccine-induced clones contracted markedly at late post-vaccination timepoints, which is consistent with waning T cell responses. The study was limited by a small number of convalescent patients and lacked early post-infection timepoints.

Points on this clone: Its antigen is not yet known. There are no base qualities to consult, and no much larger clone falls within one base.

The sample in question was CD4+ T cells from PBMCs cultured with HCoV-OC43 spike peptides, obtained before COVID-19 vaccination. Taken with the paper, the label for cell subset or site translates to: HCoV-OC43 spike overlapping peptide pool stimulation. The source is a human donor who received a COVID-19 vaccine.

The bases are TGTGCCAGCAGCCCGGGCGGGGTTAGCAATCAGCCCCAGCATTTT. This yields the protein CASSPGGVSNQPQHF. Recombination linked TRBV7-2 to TRBJ1-5, with the D gene not confidently named. Taken from cysteine to phenylalanine, the CDR3 has 15 residues. Of the read, only the CDR3 DNA is kept; its 45 bases are in frame from base 1. Cut back by 5 bases and 0 bases, the V and J ends lie 11 bases apart. Per the germline V gene, SGHTA is the CDR1 and FQGNSA is the CDR2.